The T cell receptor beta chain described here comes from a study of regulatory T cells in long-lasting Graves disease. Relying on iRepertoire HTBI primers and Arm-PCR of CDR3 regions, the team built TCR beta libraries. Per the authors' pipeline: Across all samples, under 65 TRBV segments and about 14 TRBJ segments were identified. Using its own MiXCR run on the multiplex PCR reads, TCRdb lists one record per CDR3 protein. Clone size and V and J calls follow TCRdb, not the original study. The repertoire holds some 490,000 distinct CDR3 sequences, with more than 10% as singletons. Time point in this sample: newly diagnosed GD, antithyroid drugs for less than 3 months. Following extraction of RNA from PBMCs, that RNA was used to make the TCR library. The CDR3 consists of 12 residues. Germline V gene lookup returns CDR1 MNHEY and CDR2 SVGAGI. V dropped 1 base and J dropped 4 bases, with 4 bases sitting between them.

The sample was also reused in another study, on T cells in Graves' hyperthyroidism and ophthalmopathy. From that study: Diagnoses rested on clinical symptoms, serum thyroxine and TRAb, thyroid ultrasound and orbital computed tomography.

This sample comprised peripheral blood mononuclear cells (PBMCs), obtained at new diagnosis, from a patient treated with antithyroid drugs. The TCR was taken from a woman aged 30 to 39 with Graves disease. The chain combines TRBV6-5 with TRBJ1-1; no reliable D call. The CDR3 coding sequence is TGTGCCAGCAGTTACTTGAGCACTGAAGCTTTCTTT. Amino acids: CASSYLSTEAFF.